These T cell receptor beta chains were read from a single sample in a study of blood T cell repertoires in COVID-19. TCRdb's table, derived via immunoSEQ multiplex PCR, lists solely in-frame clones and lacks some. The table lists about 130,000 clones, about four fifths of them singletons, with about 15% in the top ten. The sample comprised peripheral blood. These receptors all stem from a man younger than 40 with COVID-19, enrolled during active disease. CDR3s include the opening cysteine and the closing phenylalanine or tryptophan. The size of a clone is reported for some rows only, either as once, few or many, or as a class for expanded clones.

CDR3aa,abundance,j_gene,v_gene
CASSLGTVNEQFF,few,TRBJ2-1,TRBV7-3
CASSEDRMGEQFF,NA,TRBJ2-1,TRBV3-1/TRBV3-2
CASSLAGGYGGGNQPQHF,NA,TRBJ1-5,TRBV7-8
CASSITGTGVELSQPQHF,few,TRBJ1-5,TRBV19
CASRHTGGRNTEAFF,NA,TRBJ1-1,TRBV6-5
CAISVVGPSTDTQYF,NA,TRBJ2-3,TRBV10-3
CASSREAGQLYGYTF,NA,TRBJ1-2,TRBV19
CASSRQGNYGYTF,NA,TRBJ1-2,TRBV6-5
CASSSLAGDTDTQYF,NA,TRBJ2-3,TRBV5-4
CASSQEPGQGGNEQYF,NA,TRBJ2-7,TRBV4-1
CASRNTGGDTGELFF,NA,TRBJ2-2,TRBV13
CASSQEAQGLDGYTF,NA,TRBJ1-2,TRBV3-1/TRBV3-2
CASSLSQGYGNTIYF,NA,TRBJ1-3,TRBV28
CASSQDWAGEQFF,NA,TRBJ2-1,TRBV3-1/TRBV3-2
CASSPGWTEAFF,NA,TRBJ1-1,TRBV12-3/TRBV12-4
CASSIRVSVQPQHF,NA,TRBJ1-5,TRBV28
CASRQTGTEAFF,many,TRBJ1-1,TRBV28
CASSTQQEGTEAFF,NA,TRBJ1-1,TRBV7-8
CASSLLHPLSDNTGELFF,few,TRBJ2-2,TRBV18
CASSPSGQGSVNYGYTF,NA,TRBJ1-2,TRBV4-3
CAWSAAGGSLYGYTF,NA,TRBJ1-2,TRBV30
CASSLTGEGWGYNEQFF,NA,TRBJ2-1,TRBV7-3
CASSPGGLSYNEQFF,NA,TRBJ2-1,TRBV7-3
CASRESTGGSYEQYF,NA,TRBJ2-7,TRBV2
CASSLRDRATQPQHF,NA,TRBJ1-5,TRBV6-5
CASSPPSQNTEAFF,few,TRBJ1-1,TRBV18
CAWSVGGGNQPQHF,NA,TRBJ1-5,TRBV30
CASSPGGTGALSSYNSPLHF,NA,TRBJ1-6,TRBV3-1/TRBV3-2
CASSPRTGKGNQPQHF,few,TRBJ1-5,TRBV5-8
CASSLQGASSYNEQFF,NA,TRBJ2-1,TRBV5-4
CASSHPGRVNYGYTF,NA,TRBJ1-2,TRBV6-2/TRBV6-3
CASSLGPLRQGVNEKLFF,NA,TRBJ1-4,TRBV7-6
CASSPRDRANYGYTF,NA,TRBJ1-2,TRBV6-2/TRBV6-3
CASSLTDRRHGYTF,NA,TRBJ1-2,TRBV14
CATSSATGYQPQHF,few,TRBJ1-5,TRBV24-1
CASSLFGQGNQPQHF,NA,TRBJ1-5,TRBV27
CASSPRPAGELFF,few,TRBJ2-2,TRBV11-2
CASSTGGDTDTQYF,NA,TRBJ2-3,TRBV5-1
CASSLAAYNEQFF,few,TRBJ2-1,TRBV11-3
CASTRKGDTDTQYF,NA,TRBJ2-3,TRBV6-5
CASSPLAGANTGELFF,NA,TRBJ2-2,TRBV7-2
CSARSPLGYTF,NA,TRBJ1-2,TRBV20-1
CSTKQGATNEKLFF,NA,TRBJ1-4,TRBV29-1
CASSIAGFMNTEAFF,NA,TRBJ1-1,TRBV19
CASSFGTTQETQYF,NA,TRBJ2-5,TRBV5-6
CASSVTGARPGELFF,NA,TRBJ2-2,TRBV5-5
CASSTGYPNYGYTF,NA,TRBJ1-2,TRBV28
CATNRDNSPLHF,NA,TRBJ1-6,TRBV2
CASPGTSGGTGKDTQYF,NA,TRBJ2-3,TRBV2
CASSKEAPGRDTEAFF,NA,TRBJ1-1,TRBV21-1
CSASSGGDYNEQFF,NA,TRBJ2-1,TRBV20-1
CASSERATGTYSNQPQHF,NA,TRBJ1-5,TRBV6-1